This section outlines one TCR beta chain sequence together with its context. Its antigen is still unknown. Base qualities were left out, and no much larger clone turns up one base away. TCRbeta CDR3 regions were amplified from genomic DNA by means of the immunoSEQ Assay, a bias-controlled multiplex PCR. The original methods were these. Within the assay, amplification of reference gene primers was used to estimate how many nucleated cells each sample contained. To quantify the absolute abundance of each unique TCRbeta CDR3 rearrangement, sequence reads were collapsed and filtered. For each sample, productive Simpson clonality was calculated as the square root of Simpson's diversity index across productive rearrangements. The source is immuneACCESS, and TCRdb retained only in-frame sequences with V and J called. Part of the clones is not carried over; for the studies checked, unresolved V genes explain less than half of this, and the remainder is unexplained. That table gives V, J and clone size, and the DNA gave D and trimming. This sample has about 310,000 clones in its table, and 90% of those were observed once. The ten largest account for 0.8% to 1.3% of the sample.

CDR1 and CDR2, looked up from the germline V gene, are SGHTA and FQGNSA. Measured from the cysteine to the phenylalanine, the CDR3 is 14 residues long. Only the CDR3 DNA is retained, 42 bases long and in frame from the first base. V loses 5 bases at its end and J loses 10 bases; junction bases beyond the gene matches: 7. These data originate in a study of blood T cell repertoires in COVID-19 (TCRdb year 2020). Describing the broader study: Samples covering the acute and convalescent phases of COVID-19 were provided by collaborators in the United States, Italy and Spain. The prospective study material was composed of cDNA or gDNA derived from T cells, B-cell-depleted T cells, or PBMCs. Subjects who had been exposed to COVID-19, were actively infected with it, or had recovered from it provided the deeply sampled blood TCRbeta repertoires that made up the dataset. A freely available public database, intended as a resource for researchers studying the immune response to SARS-CoV-2, is where the repertoires were released. Samples were obtained from the ongoing ImmuneRACE study (first 160 participants) and from about 1,300 subjects provided by 6 global collaborators. The sample metadata nearly always contained a de-identified subject ID, COVID-19 status, age in years and sex. Where available, HLA class I and class II types were obtained from metadata supplied by the sample provider rather than from assay-based typing.

Here is what the overall study found, with its caveats: Clinical and demographic metadata were provided uncurated, with the amount varying by source and participant.

At one collaborating source in Seattle, patients were enrolled during active infection and were followed longitudinally through the course of disease. The collaborating institutions used their own protocols to collect whole blood in K2EDTA tubes. For TCRbeta analysis, collaborators shipped samples in one of three forms: frozen whole blood, isolated PBMCs, or DNA extracted from either of those sample types. This TCR came from a woman in her 40s with COVID-19, enrolled during active disease. The specimen was peripheral blood. The sequence joins TRBV7-2 to TRBJ1-6; the central 8 bases match TRBD1. The CDR3 region reads CASSLDRGRSPLHF. The nucleotide sequence is TGTGCCAGCAGCCTAGACAGGGGTCGATCACCCCTCCACTTT.